Each of the 3 T cell receptor beta chains below was sequenced from the same sample in a study of blood T cell dynamics during melanoma immunotherapy. Assay: immunoSEQ multiplex PCR; the TCRdb copy retains only in-frame clones and omits some. The sample shows about 1,600 clones, less than 90% of them seen only once. Documented time point: pre-treatment baseline. Specimen: blood, collected from a patient treated with checkpoint blockade. The receptor source for this set is a human donor with melanoma.

The chain combines TRBV11-3 with TRBJ1-1, with a tentative D call TRBD1 (5 bases). The CDR3 has 14 residues. Germline values: CDR1 SGHNT, CDR2 YENEEA. Trimming pared 0 bases from V and 5 bases from J, leaving 10 bases between. The CDR3, as DNA: TGTGCCAGCAGCTTAGATTTGGGGCGGACTGAAGCTTTCTTT. Protein: CASSLDLGRTEAFF. Variable domain in full (rest from reference TRBV11-3 and TRBJ1-1): EAGVVQSPRYKIIEKKQPVAFWCNPISGHNTLYWYLQNLGQGPELLIRYENEEAVDDSQLPKDRFSAERLKGVDSTLKIQPAELGDSAVYLCASSLDLGRTEAFFGQGTRLTVV.

V and J are TRBV6-6 and TRBJ1-5; 8 bases align to TRBD1. Germline loops: CDR1 MNHNY, CDR2 SVGAGI (reference sequence). The CDR3 runs to 16 residues. V shed 6 bases and J 1 base; nucleotides not matched to a gene: 8. CDR3 nucleotides: TGTGCCAGCAGCCCCGGACAGGGTGCGAGCAATCAGCCCCAGCATTTT. Its protein product is CASSPGQGASNQPQHF.

This chain connects TRBV6-6 to TRBJ2-5; D possibly corresponds to TRBD2 (5 bases). V lost 7 bases, J lost 2 bases, and 17 bases lay in between. Germline assignment: CDR1 MNHNY and CDR2 SVGAGI (reference sequence). The CDR3 spans 15 residues. CDR3 DNA: TGTGCCAGCACCGTCGGGCGGGTGGGGCAAGAGACCCAGTACTTC. Protein product: CASTVGRVGQETQYF.